Given below is one TCR beta chain in context. Assay used: immunoSEQ multiplex PCR; TCRdb lists only in-frame clones, some missing. Of 90,000 to 150,000 clones detected, more than 75% appear once; the ten largest clones hold about 12%. These data originate in a study of control samples from healthy donors and cancer patients. The CDR3 is made up of 16 amino acids. J lost 4 bases, V lost 0 bases, and 6 bases had no gene match. Germline assignment: CDR1 SGDLS and CDR2 YYNGEE. What was sequenced was blood. This receptor was obtained from a young man in good health. The rearrangement joins TRBV9 to TRBJ2-1, with 8 bases matching TRBD2. The chain's CDR3 is CASSVGSGGGYNEQFF. CDR3 nucleotides: TGTGCCAGCAGCGTAGGGAGCGGGGGAGGTTACAATGAGCAGTTCTTC.